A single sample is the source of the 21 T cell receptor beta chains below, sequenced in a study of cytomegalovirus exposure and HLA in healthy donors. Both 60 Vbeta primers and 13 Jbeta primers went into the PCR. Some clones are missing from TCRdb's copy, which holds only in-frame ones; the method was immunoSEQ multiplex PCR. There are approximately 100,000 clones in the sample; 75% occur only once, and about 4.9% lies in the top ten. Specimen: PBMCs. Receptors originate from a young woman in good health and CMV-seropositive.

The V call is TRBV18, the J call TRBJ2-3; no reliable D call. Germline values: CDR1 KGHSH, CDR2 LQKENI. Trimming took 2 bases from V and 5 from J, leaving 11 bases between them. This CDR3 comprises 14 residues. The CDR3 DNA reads TGTGCCAGCTCACCAGGGCTACGGCTAGATACGCAGTATTTT. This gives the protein CASSPGLRLDTQYF.

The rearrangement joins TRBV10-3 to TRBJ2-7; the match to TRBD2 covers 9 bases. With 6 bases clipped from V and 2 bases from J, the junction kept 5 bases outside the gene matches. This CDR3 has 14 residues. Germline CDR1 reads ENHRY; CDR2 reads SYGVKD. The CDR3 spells CAISSTSGPYEQYF. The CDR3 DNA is TGTGCCATCAGCTCGACTAGCGGACCCTACGAGCAGTACTTC.

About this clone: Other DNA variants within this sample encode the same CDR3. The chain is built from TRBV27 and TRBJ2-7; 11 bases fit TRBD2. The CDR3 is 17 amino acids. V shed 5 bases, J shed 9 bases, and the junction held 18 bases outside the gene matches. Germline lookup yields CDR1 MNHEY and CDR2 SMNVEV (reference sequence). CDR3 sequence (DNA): TGTGCCAGCAGTAGTCTCCCCCGATTAGCGGGAGGGCCGGGGCAGTACTTC. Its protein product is CASSSLPRLAGGPGQYF.

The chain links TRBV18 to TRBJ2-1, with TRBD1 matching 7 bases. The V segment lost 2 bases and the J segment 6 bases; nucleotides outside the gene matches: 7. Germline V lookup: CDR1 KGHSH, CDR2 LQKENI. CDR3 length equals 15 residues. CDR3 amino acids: CASSPGTAVVNEQFF. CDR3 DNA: TGTGCCAGCTCACCAGGGACAGCGGTCGTCAATGAGCAGTTCTTC.

This CDR3 reads CASSQAGRGASYEQYF. The CDR3 nucleotides read TGTGCCAGCAGCCAAGCAGGGAGGGGGGCGTCCTACGAGCAGTACTTC. This chain joins TRBV14 and TRBJ2-7; possibly TRBD2 for D (7 bases). Per germline, CDR1 SGHDN and CDR2 FVKESK. V shed 1 base and J shed 1 base, with 14 bases lying between them. The CDR3 loop spans 16 amino acids. The whole variable domain, remainder taken from reference TRBV14 and TRBJ2-7, is EAGVTQFPSHSVIEKGQTVTLRCDPISGHDNLYWYRRVMGKEIKFLLHFVKESKQDESGMPNNRFLAERTGGTYSTLKVQPAELEDSGVYFCASSQAGRGASYEQYFGPGTRLTVT.

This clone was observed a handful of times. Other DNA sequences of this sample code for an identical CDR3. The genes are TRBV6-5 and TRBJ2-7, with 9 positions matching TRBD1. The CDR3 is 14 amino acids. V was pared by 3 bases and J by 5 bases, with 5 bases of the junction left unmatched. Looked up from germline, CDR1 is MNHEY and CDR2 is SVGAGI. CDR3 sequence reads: CASSYDRGSHEQYF. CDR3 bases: TGTGCCAGCAGTTATGACAGGGGGTCCCACGAGCAGTACTTC.

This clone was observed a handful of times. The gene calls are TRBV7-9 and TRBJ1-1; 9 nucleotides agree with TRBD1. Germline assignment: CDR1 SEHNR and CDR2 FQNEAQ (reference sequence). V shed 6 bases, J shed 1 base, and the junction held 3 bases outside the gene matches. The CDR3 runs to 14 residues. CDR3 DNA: TGTGCCAGCAGTATGGGACAGGGGAACACTGAAGCTTTCTTT. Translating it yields CASSMGQGNTEAFF.

The DNA of the CDR3 is TGTGCCAGCAGCCCGCTAAGGGGAGGGGTAGAGCAGTACTTC. It encodes CASSPLRGGVEQYF. The chain links TRBV11-2 to TRBJ2-7; 7 bases map to TRBD2. With 5 bases clipped from V and 7 bases from J, the junction kept 11 bases outside the gene matches. Germline CDR1 SGHAT, CDR2 FQNNGV. The CDR3 has 14 amino acids.

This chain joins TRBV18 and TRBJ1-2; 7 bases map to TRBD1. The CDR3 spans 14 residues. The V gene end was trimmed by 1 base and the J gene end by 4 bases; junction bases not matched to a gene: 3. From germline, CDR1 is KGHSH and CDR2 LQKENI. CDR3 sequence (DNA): TGTGCCAGCTCACCACTCAGGGGGGCCTATGGCTACACCTTC. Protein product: CASSPLRGAYGYTF.

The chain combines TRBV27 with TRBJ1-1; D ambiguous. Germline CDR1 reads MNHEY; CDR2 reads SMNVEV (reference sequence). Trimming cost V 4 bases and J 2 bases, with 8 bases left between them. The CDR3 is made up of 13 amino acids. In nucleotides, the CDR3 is TGTGCCAGCAGTTATCAAATTAACACTGAAGCTTTCTTT. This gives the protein CASSYQINTEAFF.

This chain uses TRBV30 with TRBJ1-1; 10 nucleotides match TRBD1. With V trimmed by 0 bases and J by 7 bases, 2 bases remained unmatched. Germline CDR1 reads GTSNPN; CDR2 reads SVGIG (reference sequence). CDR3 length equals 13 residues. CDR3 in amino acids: CAWSVGQGGEAFF. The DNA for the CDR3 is TGTGCCTGGAGTGTAGGACAGGGGGGTGAAGCTTTCTTT.

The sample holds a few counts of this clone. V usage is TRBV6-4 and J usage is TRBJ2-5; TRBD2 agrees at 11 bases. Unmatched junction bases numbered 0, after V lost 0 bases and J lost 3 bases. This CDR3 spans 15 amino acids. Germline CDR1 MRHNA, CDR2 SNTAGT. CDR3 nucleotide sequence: TGTGCCAGCAGTGACTCGACTAGCGGGGAAGAGACCCAGTACTTC. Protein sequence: CASSDSTSGEETQYF.

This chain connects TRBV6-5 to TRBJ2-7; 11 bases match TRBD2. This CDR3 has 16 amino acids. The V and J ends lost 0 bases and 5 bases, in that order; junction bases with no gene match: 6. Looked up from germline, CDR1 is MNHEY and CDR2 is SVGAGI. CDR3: CASSYSPLAGEHEQYF. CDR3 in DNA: TGTGCCAGCAGTTACTCCCCACTAGCGGGAGAACACGAGCAGTACTTC.

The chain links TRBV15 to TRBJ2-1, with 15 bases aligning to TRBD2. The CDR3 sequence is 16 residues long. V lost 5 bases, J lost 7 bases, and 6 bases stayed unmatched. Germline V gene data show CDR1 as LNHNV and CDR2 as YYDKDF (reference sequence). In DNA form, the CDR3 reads TGTGCCACCAGCCTCCCAGGGACTAGCGGGAGGAATGAGCAGTTCTTC. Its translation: CATSLPGTSGRNEQFF.

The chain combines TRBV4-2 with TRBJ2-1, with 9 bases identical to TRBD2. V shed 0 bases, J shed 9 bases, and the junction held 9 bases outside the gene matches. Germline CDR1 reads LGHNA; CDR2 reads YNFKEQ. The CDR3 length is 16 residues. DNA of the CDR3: TGTGCCAGCAGCCAAGAGGTAGCGGGAGAGTTAGGTGAGCAGTTCTTC. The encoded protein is CASSQEVAGELGEQFF.

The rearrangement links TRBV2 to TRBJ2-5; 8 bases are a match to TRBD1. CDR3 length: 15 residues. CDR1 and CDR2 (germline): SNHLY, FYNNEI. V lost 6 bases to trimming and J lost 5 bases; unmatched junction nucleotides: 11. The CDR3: CASSQLTGVKETQYF. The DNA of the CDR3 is TGTGCCAGCAGCCAACTGACAGGGGTAAAGGAGACCCAGTACTTC.

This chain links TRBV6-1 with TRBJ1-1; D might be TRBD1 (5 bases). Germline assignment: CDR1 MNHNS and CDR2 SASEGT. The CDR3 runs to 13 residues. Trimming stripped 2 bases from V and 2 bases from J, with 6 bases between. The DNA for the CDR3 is TGTGCCAGCAGTGAAAGGGGAAACACTGAAGCTTTCTTT. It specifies CASSERGNTEAFF.

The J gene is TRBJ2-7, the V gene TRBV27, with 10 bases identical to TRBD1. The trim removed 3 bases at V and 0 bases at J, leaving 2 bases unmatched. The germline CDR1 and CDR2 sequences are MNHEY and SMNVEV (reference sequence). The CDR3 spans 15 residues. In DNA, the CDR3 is TGTGCCAGCAGTTTCGGGACAGGGGTCTCCTACGAGCAGTACTTC. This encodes CASSFGTGVSYEQYF.

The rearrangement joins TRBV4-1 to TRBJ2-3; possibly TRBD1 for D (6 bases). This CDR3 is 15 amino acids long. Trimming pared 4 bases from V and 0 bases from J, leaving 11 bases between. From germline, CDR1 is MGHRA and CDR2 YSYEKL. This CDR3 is CASSPSGASTDTQYF. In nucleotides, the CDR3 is TGCGCCAGCAGCCCTTCAGGGGCGAGCACAGATACGCAGTATTTT.

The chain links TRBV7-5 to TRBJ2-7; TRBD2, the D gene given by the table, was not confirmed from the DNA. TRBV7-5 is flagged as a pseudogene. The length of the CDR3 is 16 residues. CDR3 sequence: CVRSLVLGGGLYEQYF. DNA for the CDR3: TGTGTCAGAAGCTTAGTCTTGGGGGGGGGACTCTACGAGCAGTACTTC.

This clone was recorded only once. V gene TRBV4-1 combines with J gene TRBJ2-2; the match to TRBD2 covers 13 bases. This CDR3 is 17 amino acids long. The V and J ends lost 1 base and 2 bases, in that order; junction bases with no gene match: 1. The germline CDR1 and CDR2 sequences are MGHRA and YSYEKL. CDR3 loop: CASSQAGLAGNTGELFF. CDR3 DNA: TGCGCCAGCAGCCAAGCGGGACTAGCGGGAAACACCGGGGAGCTGTTTTTT.